This T cell receptor (beta chain) emerged from a study of blood T cell repertoires in COVID-19. Study-level information: PBMCs, B-cell-depleted T cells, or T cells provided the cDNA or gDNA that made up the material.

As processed by the authors: Using reference gene primer amplification, nucleated cell counts were estimated. Only in-frame clones appear in the TCRdb table, and some are missing; sequencing was by immunoSEQ multiplex PCR. That table is the source of V, J and clone size, and D and trimming were worked out from the DNA. The sample consists of some 420,000 clones, approximately 90% of them appearing once. This CDR3 is built from 14 residues. Deletions cut 0 bases from V and 4 bases from J, with 10 bases between. Germline V gene sequence: CDR1 SGHRS, CDR2 YFSETQ. Participants' own reports of clinical history determined their cohort assignment.

The specimen sequenced was PBMCs or T cells enriched from blood (not recorded which). V usage is TRBV5-1 and J usage is TRBJ1-1, with a weak D call TRBD1 (5 bases). The TCR originated in a man younger than 45 who had recovered from COVID-19. The CDR3 is CASSLEGLSTEAFF. CDR3 nucleotide sequence: TGCGCCAGCAGCTTGGAGGGACTGAGCACTGAAGCTTTCTTT. The variable domain in full, with the rest retrieved from reference TRBV5-1 and TRBJ1-1, is KAGVTQTPRYLIKTRGQQVTLSCSPISGHRSVSWYQQTPGQGLQFLFEYFSETQRNKGNFPGRFSGRQFSNSRSEMNVSTLELGDSALYLCASSLEGLSTEAFFGQGTRLTVV.